One and the same sample provided the 20 T cell receptor beta chains below, sequenced in a study of cytomegalovirus exposure and HLA in healthy donors. Both 60 Vbeta primers and 13 Jbeta primers went into the PCR. Measured with immunoSEQ multiplex PCR; TCRdb has only the in-frame clones, and not every one. This table holds some 170,000 clones, roughly 9.4% found once. The specimen sequenced was PBMCs. The origin of the receptors is a woman aged 25 to 45 in good health and CMV-seropositive.

V gene TRBV14 combines with J gene TRBJ2-6; a weak D match, TRBD1 (5 bases). The V gene lost 2 bases and the J gene lost 2 bases, with 13 bases spanning the gap. This CDR3 has 17 residues. Germline V gives CDR1 SGHDN, CDR2 FVKESK. The DNA of the CDR3 is TGTGCCAGCAGCCAACTCGACAGCTCGCCTGGGGCCAACGTCCTGACTTTC. It specifies CASSQLDSSPGANVLTF.

The chain has TRBV29-1 and TRBJ1-1; D gene uncertain. Trimming left V 3 bases short and J 0 bases short, with 5 bases between. CDR1 SQVTM and CDR2 ANQGSEA come from the germline V gene. The CDR3 length is 12 residues. The CDR3 loop reads CSVDPMNTEAFF. The DNA of the CDR3 is TGCAGCGTTGATCCTATGAACACTGAAGCTTTCTTT. Using reference TRBV29-1 and TRBJ1-1 for the parts outside the CDR3, the full variable domain is SAVISQKPSRDICQRGTSLTIQCQVDSQVTMMFWYRQQPGQSLTLIATANQGSEATYESGFVIDKFPISRPNLTFSTLTVSNMSPEDSSIYLCSVDPMNTEAFFGQGTRLTVV.

The DNA for the CDR3 is TGTGCCTGGAGTTACTCTGCCGGGGAGCTGTTTTTT. This gives the protein CAWSYSAGELFF. The V gene is TRBV30, the J gene TRBJ2-2; D unclear. Germline CDR1 is GTSNPN and CDR2 is SVGIG (reference sequence). CDR3 length: 12 amino acids. With 2 bases removed from V and 6 bases from J, the gap between germline ends came to 7 bases.

This rearrangement joins TRBV6-5 to TRBJ1-2, with D possibly being TRBD1 (5 bases). The V end lost 5 bases, the J end lost 8 bases, and 15 bases lay between the germline ends. Germline V gene sequence: CDR1 MNHEY, CDR2 SVGAGI. The CDR3 covers 13 residues. CDR3 residues: CASSQKRGQGYTF. DNA for the CDR3: TGTGCCAGCAGTCAAAAAAGGGGTCAAGGCTACACCTTC.

This clone was seen a few times. This sequence joins TRBV28 and TRBJ1-1; 7 bases line up with TRBD1. This CDR3 is 12 amino acids long. Per the germline V gene, CDR1 is MDHEN and CDR2 is SYDVKM. Trimming at V came to 3 bases and at J to 7 bases, leaving 2 bases not matched to a gene. The CDR3: CASSLRQGEAFF. The CDR3 DNA reads as TGTGCCAGCAGTTTGCGACAGGGTGAAGCTTTCTTT.

V and J are TRBV5-4 and TRBJ2-7; 12 bases are a match to TRBD2. In germline, CDR1 is SGHNT, CDR2 YYREEE (reference sequence). This CDR3 comprises 15 residues. Trimming removed 4 bases from V and 1 base from J; junction bases left unmatched: 3. CDR3 DNA: TGTGCCAGCAGCAGGGGACTAGCGGGTTCCTACGAGCAGTACTTC. Amino acids: CASSRGLAGSYEQYF.

This clone has more than one count but fewer than ten. This chain uses TRBV20-1 with TRBJ2-7; 9 nucleotides line up with TRBD1. From germline, CDR1 is DFQATT and CDR2 SNEGSKA (reference sequence). This CDR3 is 11 amino acids long. Trimming took 5 bases from V and 6 from J; bases not matched to a gene: 2. The CDR3 bases are TGCAGTGCTCACAGGGGGCCCGAGCAGTACTTC. Its protein product is CSAHRGPEQYF.

This clone has just a few counts. This rearrangement joins TRBV29-1 to TRBJ2-7; TRBD1 agrees at 11 bases. The CDR3 is 15 amino acids. CDR1 is SQVTM, CDR2 ANQGSEA, per germline. After removal of 2 bases from V and 5 bases from J, the junction contained 8 bases not matched to a gene. CDR3 loop: CSVETPGQGENEQYF. The DNA of the CDR3 is TGCAGCGTTGAAACACCGGGACAGGGGGAGAACGAGCAGTACTTC.

The chain combines TRBV7-9 with TRBJ1-1; D not resolved. Germline V gives CDR1 SEHNR, CDR2 FQNEAQ (reference sequence). This CDR3 is built from 12 residues. Trimming pared 3 bases from V and 0 bases from J, leaving 2 bases between. CDR3 DNA: TGTGCCAGCAGCTTCATGAACACTGAAGCTTTCTTT. It is translated as CASSFMNTEAFF.

The V call is TRBV10-3, the J call TRBJ1-5; a weak D match, TRBD1 (6 bases). The CDR3 is 15 amino acids. Per the germline V gene, CDR1 is ENHRY and CDR2 is SYGVKD. Trimming removed 0 bases at V and 4 bases at J, with 10 bases between. Here the CDR3 DNA reads TGTGCCATCAGTGAGTCTGCAGGGGTTAATCAGCCCCAGCATTTT. This sequence encodes CAISESAGVNQPQHF.

This clone turned up a few times. The V gene is TRBV2, the J gene TRBJ1-1; the D gene is possibly TRBD1 (6 bases). CDR1 SNHLY and CDR2 FYNNEI come from the germline V gene. The CDR3 loop spans 11 amino acids. CDR3 DNA sequence: TGTGCTGCTCCCAGGGGAGTCGAAGCTTTCTTT. Its protein product is CAAPRGVEAFF.

The chain uses TRBV4-2 and TRBJ1-2, with 7 bases fitting TRBD1. V shed 1 base, J shed 8 bases, and the junction held 22 bases outside the gene matches. The V gene's germline CDR1 is LGHNA and CDR2 YNFKEQ. This CDR3 is built from 19 residues. The CDR3 DNA reads as TGTGCCAGCAGCCAAGCTCTAGGTATAGGGGGCGTATCTGCGGAAGGCTACACCTTC. Protein: CASSQALGIGGVSAEGYTF.

The gene calls are TRBV5-1 and TRBJ2-5; a weak D match, TRBD1 (5 bases). The V gene's germline CDR1 is SGHRS and CDR2 YFSETQ. The CDR3 has 15 residues. Trimming shortened V by 4 bases and J by 4 bases, and 17 bases separated the two germline ends. CDR3 sequence (DNA): TGCGCCAGCAGCCCCCTGGGGCGTTCGGTAGAGACCCAGTACTTC. It codes for CASSPLGRSVETQYF.

This clone was detected a few times. This chain joins TRBV7-9 and TRBJ1-3, with 11 bases matching TRBD1. V dropped 4 bases and J dropped 3; count of bases not matched to a gene: 11. There are 18 residues in the CDR3. Per the germline V gene, CDR1 is SEHNR and CDR2 is FQNEAQ (reference sequence). The CDR3 DNA reads as TGTGCCAGCAGCTCCGCCGATCCGGACAGGGGGCTTGGAAACACCATATATTTT. The encoded protein is CASSSADPDRGLGNTIYF.

The CDR3 bases are TGTGCCAGCAGCTTGGAACCAACCTACGGAGAGACCCAGTACTTC. This sequence encodes CASSLEPTYGETQYF. The chain uses TRBV5-4 and TRBJ2-5; D not resolved. Per germline, CDR1 SGHNT and CDR2 YYREEE (reference sequence). V was shortened by 0 bases and J by 4 bases, with 13 bases between the two germline ends. The CDR3 totals 15 residues.

This clone came up a few times. The chain combines TRBV2 with TRBJ2-3; possible D gene TRBD1, 6 bases. This CDR3 spans 12 amino acids. Per the germline V gene, CDR1 is SNHLY and CDR2 is FYNNEI. Deletions cut 6 bases from V and 3 bases from J, with 7 bases between. CDR3 loop: CASSGQTDTQYF. In DNA form, the CDR3 reads TGTGCCAGCAGCGGACAGACAGATACGCAGTATTTT.

The V call is TRBV25-1, the J call TRBJ2-7; maybe TRBD1 (7 bases). CDR3 length: 15 residues. Germline CDR1 MGHDK, CDR2 SYGVNS. Trimming removed 4 bases at V and 4 bases at J, with 17 bases between. The CDR3 loop is CASSASGGSGYEQYF. Written as DNA, the CDR3 is TGTGCCAGCAGTGCCTCAGGGGGGAGTGGGTACGAGCAGTACTTC.

This clone was detected a few times. The rearrangement joins TRBV30 to TRBJ2-1; 7 bases match TRBD1. Germline V lookup: CDR1 GTSNPN, CDR2 SVGIG (reference sequence). With V trimmed by 3 bases and J by 13 bases, 12 bases remained unmatched. The CDR3 sequence is 13 residues long. The CDR3 loop reads CAWSRTGDPVQFF. The CDR3 DNA reads as TGTGCCTGGAGCAGAACAGGGGACCCAGTTCAGTTCTTC.

This chain connects TRBV5-1 to TRBJ1-1; 9 bases agree with TRBD1. The CDR3 covers 17 residues. Germline V gene sequence: CDR1 SGHRS, CDR2 YFSETQ. The V gene end was trimmed by 0 bases and the J gene end by 2 bases; junction bases not matched to a gene: 8. The CDR3 DNA reads TGCGCCAGCAGCTTGGTCGCTTTACAGGGGGCTAACACTGAAGCTTTCTTT. This gives the protein CASSLVALQGANTEAFF.

This clone turned up a few times. CDR3 sequence reads: CASSPVWWGDYGYTF. CDR3 coding DNA: TGTGCCAGCAGCCCCGTTTGGTGGGGGGATTATGGCTACACCTTC. This rearrangement joins TRBV9 to TRBJ1-2, with a weak D call TRBD1 (5 bases). This CDR3 is 15 amino acids long. Per the germline V gene, CDR1 is SGDLS and CDR2 is YYNGEE. V was pared by 4 bases and J by 5 bases, with 18 bases between.